Given below is one TCR beta chain in context. This record comes from a study of blood T cell repertoires in COVID-19. Study summary: Collection of acute and convalescent COVID-19 samples took place in the United States, Italy and Spain. Nucleic acid was either cDNA or gDNA, and it came from T cells, B-cell-depleted T cells, or PBMCs.

Original data processing: Amplification with reference gene primers provided the estimates of nucleated cell counts. The data were produced by immunoSEQ multiplex PCR, yet TCRdb's version contains in-frame clones alone and is incomplete. V, J and clone size are those of that table, while D and trimming were read from the DNA. The repertoire holds 250,000 to 350,000 clones, with about 89% as singletons. The ends were cut back, 10 bases at V and 5 bases at J, with 18 bases in the middle. CDR1 is MNHEY, CDR2 SMNVEV, per germline (reference sequence). The CDR3 consists of 13 residues. Sequenced sample: peripheral blood. V and J are TRBV27 and TRBJ2-7; D gene uncertain. This TCR was recovered from a man aged 25-45 years with acute or convalescent COVID-19. As DNA, the CDR3 is TGTGCCATTGCGAGTCTAGTTGCCAACGAGCAGTACTTC. Translated: CAIASLVANEQYF.